A selection of T cell receptor beta chains follows, all from one sample in a study of blood T cell repertoires in COVID-19. Generated by immunoSEQ multiplex PCR, the TCRdb table keeps only in-frame clones and is missing some. The sample carries around 290,000 clones, 88% recorded once. Sequencing input: PBMCs or T cells enriched from blood (not recorded which). The origin of the receptors is a woman aged 55-75 years in a cohort exposed to, infected with or recovered from COVID-19 (not recorded which). CDR3s include the opening cysteine and the closing phenylalanine or tryptophan. The D gene is left open where the match is weak. Size tells how often a clone was seen (once, few, many) or the class of an expanded clone, and some rows leave it out.

clone_size: .; v_call: TRBV6-5; d_call: .; j_call: TRBJ2-1; cdr3_aa: CASREGSSYNEQFF; cdr3_nt: TGTGCCAGCAGGGAGGGGAGCTCCTACAATGAGCAGTTCTTC
clone_size: .; v_call: TRBV7-9; d_call: TRBD2; j_call: TRBJ2-1; cdr3_aa: CASSFLAGRADNEQFF; cdr3_nt: TGTGCCAGCAGCTTTTTAGCGGGGAGGGCCGACAATGAGCAGTTCTTC
clone_size: once; v_call: TRBV10-1; d_call: .; j_call: TRBJ2-3; cdr3_aa: CASRRAGADTQYF; cdr3_nt: TGCGCCAGCAGAAGAGCAGGGGCAGATACGCAGTATTTT
clone_size: .; v_call: TRBV19; d_call: TRBD1; j_call: TRBJ2-3; cdr3_aa: CASSIWGTGETDTQYF; cdr3_nt: TGTGCCAGTAGTATCTGGGGGACAGGGGAGACAGATACGCAGTATTTT
clone_size: .; v_call: TRBV7-6; d_call: TRBD2; j_call: TRBJ2-1; cdr3_aa: CASSSPLAGGPNEQFF; cdr3_nt: TGTGCCAGCAGCTCCCCTCTAGCGGGAGGGCCTAATGAGCAGTTCTTC
clone_size: .; v_call: TRBV6-2/TRBV6-3; d_call: TRBD1; j_call: TRBJ1-2; cdr3_aa: CASSSRGTAEYYYGYTF; cdr3_nt: TGTGCCAGCAGTTCCCGGGGGACAGCGGAATACTACTATGGCTACACCTTC
clone_size: once; v_call: TRBV30; d_call: .; j_call: TRBJ2-3; cdr3_aa: CAGRQASTDTQYF; cdr3_nt: TGTGCCGGTCGACAGGCTAGCACAGATACGCAGTATTTT
clone_size: .; v_call: TRBV2; d_call: .; j_call: TRBJ2-6; cdr3_aa: CASSEEATGANVLTF; cdr3_nt: TGTGCCAGCAGTGAGGAGGCTACTGGGGCCAACGTCCTGACTTTC
clone_size: .; v_call: TRBV2; d_call: .; j_call: TRBJ1-1; cdr3_aa: CASRYGQSTEAFF; cdr3_nt: TGTGCCAGCAGATACGGACAGTCCACTGAAGCTTTCTTT
clone_size: .; v_call: TRBV5-4; d_call: .; j_call: TRBJ1-2; cdr3_aa: CASSLAIGTVYGYTF; cdr3_nt: TGTGCCAGCAGCTTGGCAATAGGTACAGTCTATGGCTACACCTTC
clone_size: once; v_call: TRBV7-6; d_call: .; j_call: TRBJ2-5; cdr3_aa: CASSQFSETQYF; cdr3_nt: TGTGCCAGCAGCCAATTTAGTGAGACCCAGTACTTC
clone_size: .; v_call: TRBV6-2/TRBV6-3; d_call: TRBD1; j_call: TRBJ1-1; cdr3_aa: CASSFLTGQINTEAFF; cdr3_nt: TGTGCCAGCAGTTTTCTTACGGGACAGATCAACACTGAAGCTTTCTTT
clone_size: .; v_call: TRBV6-4; d_call: .; j_call: TRBJ2-1; cdr3_aa: CASSDTHRGLYNEQFF; cdr3_nt: TGTGCCAGCAGTGATACACACCGGGGTCTCTACAATGAGCAGTTCTTC
clone_size: .; v_call: TRBV2; d_call: TRBD1; j_call: TRBJ2-7; cdr3_aa: CASRGQALGYEQYF; cdr3_nt: TGTGCCAGCAGGGGACAGGCCCTAGGTTACGAGCAGTACTTC
clone_size: .; v_call: TRBV4-3; d_call: TRBD1; j_call: TRBJ1-1; cdr3_aa: CASSQGVPGQGNTEAFF; cdr3_nt: TGCGCCAGCAGCCAAGGAGTCCCGGGACAGGGGAACACTGAAGCTTTCTTT
clone_size: .; v_call: TRBV5-1; d_call: TRBD1; j_call: TRBJ1-1; cdr3_aa: CASSYSGGRNTEAFF; cdr3_nt: TGCGCCAGCAGCTACTCAGGGGGCCGGAACACTGAAGCTTTCTTT